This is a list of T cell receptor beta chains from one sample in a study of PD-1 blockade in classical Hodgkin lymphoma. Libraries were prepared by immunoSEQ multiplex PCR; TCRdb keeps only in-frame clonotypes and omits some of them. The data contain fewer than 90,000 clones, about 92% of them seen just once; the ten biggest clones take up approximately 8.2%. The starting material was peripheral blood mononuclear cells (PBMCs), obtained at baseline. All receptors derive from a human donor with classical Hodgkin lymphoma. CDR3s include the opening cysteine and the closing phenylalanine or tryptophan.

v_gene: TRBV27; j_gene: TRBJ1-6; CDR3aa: CASSLGTGPLLNNSPLHF
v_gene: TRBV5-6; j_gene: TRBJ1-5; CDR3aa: CASSFYPGGAGQPQHF
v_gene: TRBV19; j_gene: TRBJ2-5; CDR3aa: CASSWSGETQYF
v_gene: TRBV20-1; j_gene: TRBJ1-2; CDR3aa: CSADRVGYTF
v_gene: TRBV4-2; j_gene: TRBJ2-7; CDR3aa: CASSQERPARGDSEQYF
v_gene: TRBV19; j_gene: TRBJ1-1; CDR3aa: CASRDRTMNTEAFF
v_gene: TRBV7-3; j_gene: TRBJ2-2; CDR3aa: CASSWSFHTGELFF
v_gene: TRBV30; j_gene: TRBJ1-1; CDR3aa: CAWKRTGGTEAFF
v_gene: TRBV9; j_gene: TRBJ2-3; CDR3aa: CASSPVLAGASTTGTQYF
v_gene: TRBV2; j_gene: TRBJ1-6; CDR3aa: CASKGQLDSPLHF
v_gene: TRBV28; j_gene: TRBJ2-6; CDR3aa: CASSLVSGGRSGANVLTF
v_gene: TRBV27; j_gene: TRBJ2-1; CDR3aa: CASSLSALAALNEQFF
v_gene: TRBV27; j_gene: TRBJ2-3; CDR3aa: CASSPTSGAVTDTQYF
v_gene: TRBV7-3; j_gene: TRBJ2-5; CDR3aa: CASSLNTRDGYQETQYF
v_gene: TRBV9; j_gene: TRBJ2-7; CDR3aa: CASSVWAGQGDEQYF
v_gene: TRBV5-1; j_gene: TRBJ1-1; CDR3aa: CASSLAGQNTEAFF
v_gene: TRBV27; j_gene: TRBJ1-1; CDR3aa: CASSRGQYTEAFF
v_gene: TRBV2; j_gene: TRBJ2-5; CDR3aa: CASTDLQETQYF
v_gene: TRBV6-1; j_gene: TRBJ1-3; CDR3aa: CASSVDRGNTIYF
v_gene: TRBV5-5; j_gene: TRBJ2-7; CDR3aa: CASSLPGALGYEQYF
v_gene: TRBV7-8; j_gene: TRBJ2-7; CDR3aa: CASSFSGYEQYF
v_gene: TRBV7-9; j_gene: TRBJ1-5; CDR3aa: CASSLSGGGDQPQHF
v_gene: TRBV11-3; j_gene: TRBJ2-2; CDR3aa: CASSKRTSGRTGELFF
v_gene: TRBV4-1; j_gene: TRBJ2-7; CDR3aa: CASSQDHIPSYEQYF
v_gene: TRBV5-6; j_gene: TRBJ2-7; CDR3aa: CASSSLLEQYF
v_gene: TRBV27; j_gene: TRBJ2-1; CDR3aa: CASRNPFMTSGNEQFF
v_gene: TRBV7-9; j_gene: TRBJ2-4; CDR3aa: CASSPIPSGLAKNIQYF
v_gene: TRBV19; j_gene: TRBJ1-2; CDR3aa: CASSPGQGVWGYTF
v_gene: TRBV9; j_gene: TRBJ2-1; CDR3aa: CASSVVPQGNEQFF
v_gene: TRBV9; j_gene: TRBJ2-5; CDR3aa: CASSVQGADQETQYF
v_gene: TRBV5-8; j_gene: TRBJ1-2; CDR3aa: CASSYEDYGYTF
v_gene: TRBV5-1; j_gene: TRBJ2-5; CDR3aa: CASSLDQETQYF
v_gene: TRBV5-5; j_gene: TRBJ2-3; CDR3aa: CASSLLTSTDTQYF
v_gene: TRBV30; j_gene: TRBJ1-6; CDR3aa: CASTGQGKSSSPLHF
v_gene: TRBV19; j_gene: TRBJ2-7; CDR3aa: CASRPGQETYEQYF
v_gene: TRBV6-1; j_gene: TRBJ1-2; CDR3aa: CASSEHSYGYTF
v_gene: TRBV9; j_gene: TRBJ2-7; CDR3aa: CASSVATGGGYEQYF
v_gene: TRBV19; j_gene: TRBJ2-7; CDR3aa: CASSIRDRDEQYF
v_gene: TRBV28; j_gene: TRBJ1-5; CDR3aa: CASVTVIGQPQHF
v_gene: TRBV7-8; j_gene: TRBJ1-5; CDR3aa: CASSMGTGNQPQHF
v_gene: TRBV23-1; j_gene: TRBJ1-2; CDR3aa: CASRGGYTF
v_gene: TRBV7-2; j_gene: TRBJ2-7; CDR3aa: CASSLPPSGETYEQYF
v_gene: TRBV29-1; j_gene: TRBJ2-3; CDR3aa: CSVELAGVYTDTQYF
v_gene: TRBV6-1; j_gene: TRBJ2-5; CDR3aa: CASKEVRETQYF
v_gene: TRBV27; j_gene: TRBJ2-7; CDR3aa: CASSRGGGGYEQYF
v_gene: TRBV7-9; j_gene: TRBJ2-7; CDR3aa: CASSPGTGESYEQYF
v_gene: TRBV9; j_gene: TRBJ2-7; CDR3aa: CASSVVPDPLAGVWEQYF
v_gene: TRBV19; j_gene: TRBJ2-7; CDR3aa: CASSAYFTSGTIYEQYF
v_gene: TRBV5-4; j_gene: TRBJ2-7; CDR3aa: CASSLGGDRQSYEQYF
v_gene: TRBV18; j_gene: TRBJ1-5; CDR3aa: CASSLTGRDQPQHF